This TCR beta chain was observed in a study of T-cell reconstitution after alpha-beta-depleted transplantation in children. Preparation of the TCRbeta library involved a method that used unique molecular identifiers. TCRdb redid the calling of the PCR reads with MiXCR, one entry per CDR3 protein. The sample comprises roughly 220,000 distinct CDR3 sequences, 7% to 9% of which are singletons, and 35% to 45% rests with the top ten. The CDR3 sequence is 15 residues long. V lost 4 bases to trimming and J lost 6 bases; unmatched junction nucleotides: 9. Germline assignment: CDR1 SGHDT and CDR2 YYEEEE. This clonotype was detected ten times or more. Its antigen is unknown. Study-wide results and caveats: At one year after transplant, newly produced T cells mostly accounted for T-cell counts and diversity.

The starting material was PBMCs, mostly from graft donor cells, obtained 360 days after TCRalphabeta/CD19-depleted stem cell transplant. The V call is TRBV5-6, the J call TRBJ2-7; 11 bases are shared with TRBD2. The clonotype comes from a male patient aged 2 to 10 who had a stem cell transplant for acute myeloid leukemia, so the T cells may come from the graft donor. The CDR3 nucleotides read TGTGCCAGCAGCCGAGGACTAGCGGGCATTGGCGAGCAGTACTTC. Protein: CASSRGLAGIGEQYF. The entire variable domain, with the rest obtained from reference TRBV5-6 and TRBJ2-7, is as follows: DAGVTQSPTHLIKTRGQQVTLRCSPKSGHDTVSWYQQALGQGPQFIFQYYEEEERQRGNFPDRFSGHQFPNYSSELNVNALLLGDSALYLCASSRGLAGIGEQYFGPGTRLTVT.